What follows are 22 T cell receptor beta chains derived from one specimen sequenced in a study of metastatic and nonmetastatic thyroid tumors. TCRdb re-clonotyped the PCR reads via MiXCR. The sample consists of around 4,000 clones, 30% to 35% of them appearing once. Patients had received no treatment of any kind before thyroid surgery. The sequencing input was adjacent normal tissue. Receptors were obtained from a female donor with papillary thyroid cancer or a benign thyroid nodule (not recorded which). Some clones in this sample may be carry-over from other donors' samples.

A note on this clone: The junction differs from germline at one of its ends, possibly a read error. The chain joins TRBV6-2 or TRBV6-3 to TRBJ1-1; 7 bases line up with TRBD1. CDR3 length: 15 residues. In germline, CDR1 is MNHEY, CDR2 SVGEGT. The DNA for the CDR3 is TGTGCCAGCAGGCCTGCGACAGGGTTTACCACTGAACCTTTCTTT. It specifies CASRPATGFTTEPFF.

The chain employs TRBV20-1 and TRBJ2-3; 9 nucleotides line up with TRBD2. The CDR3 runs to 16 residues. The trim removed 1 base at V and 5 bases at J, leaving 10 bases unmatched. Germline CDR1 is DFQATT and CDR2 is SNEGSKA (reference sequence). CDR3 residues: CSARVKASGALDTQYF. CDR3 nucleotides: TGCAGTGCTAGAGTAAAGGCTAGCGGGGCCTTAGATACGCAGTATTTT.

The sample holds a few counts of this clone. The chain's CDR3 is CASSFSGAGSEQYF. The CDR3, as DNA: TGTGCCAGCAGTTTCAGCGGGGCGGGATCCGAGCAGTACTTC. The rearrangement links TRBV6-2 or TRBV6-3 to TRBJ2-7; 7 nucleotides align to TRBD2. The CDR3 consists of 14 residues. The V gene's germline CDR1 is MNHEY and CDR2 SVGEGT. Losses at the gene ends were 4 bases for V and 6 bases for J; bases not matched to a gene: 9.

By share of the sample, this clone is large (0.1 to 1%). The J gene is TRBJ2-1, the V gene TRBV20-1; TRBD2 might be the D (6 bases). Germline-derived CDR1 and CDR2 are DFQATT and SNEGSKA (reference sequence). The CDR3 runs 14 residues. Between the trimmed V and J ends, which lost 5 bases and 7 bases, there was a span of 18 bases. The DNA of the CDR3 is TGCAGTGCTCTTTCGACTAGTCACCTAAATGAGCAGTTCTTC. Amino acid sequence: CSALSTSHLNEQFF.

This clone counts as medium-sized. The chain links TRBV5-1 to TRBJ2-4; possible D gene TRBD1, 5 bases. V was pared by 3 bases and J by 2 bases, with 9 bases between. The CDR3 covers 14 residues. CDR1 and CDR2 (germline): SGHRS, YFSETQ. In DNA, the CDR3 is TGCGCCAGCAGCTCTGACAGATCCAAAAACATTCAGTACTTC. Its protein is CASSSDRSKNIQYF.

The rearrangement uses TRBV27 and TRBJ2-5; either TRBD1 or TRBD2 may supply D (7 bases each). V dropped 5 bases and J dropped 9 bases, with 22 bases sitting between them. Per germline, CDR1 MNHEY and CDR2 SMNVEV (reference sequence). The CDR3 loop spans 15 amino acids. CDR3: CASSPGQRLGGAQYF. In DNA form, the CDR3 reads TGTGCCAGCAGTCCGGGACAGCGCCTAGGGGGGGCCCAGTACTTC.

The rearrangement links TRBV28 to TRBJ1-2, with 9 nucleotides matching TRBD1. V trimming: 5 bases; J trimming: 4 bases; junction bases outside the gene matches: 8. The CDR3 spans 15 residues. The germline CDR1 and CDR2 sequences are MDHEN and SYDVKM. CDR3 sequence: CASSPGQGMFYGYTF. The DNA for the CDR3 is TGTGCCAGCAGTCCCGGACAGGGGATGTTCTATGGCTACACCTTC.

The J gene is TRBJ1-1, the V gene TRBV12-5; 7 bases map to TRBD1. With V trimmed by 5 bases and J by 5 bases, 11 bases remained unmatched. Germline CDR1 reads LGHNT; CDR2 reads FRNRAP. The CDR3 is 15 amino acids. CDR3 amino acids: CASGPGTGVGTEAFF. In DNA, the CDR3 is TGTGCTAGTGGTCCCGGAACAGGGGTGGGGACTGAAGCTTTCTTT.

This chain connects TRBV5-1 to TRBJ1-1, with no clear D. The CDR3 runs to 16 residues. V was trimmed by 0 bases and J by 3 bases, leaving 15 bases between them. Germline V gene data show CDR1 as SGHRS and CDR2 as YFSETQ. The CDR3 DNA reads TGCGCCAGCAGCTTGGCGACCGCCCTTGGGGACACTGAAGCTTTCTTT. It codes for CASSLATALGDTEAFF.

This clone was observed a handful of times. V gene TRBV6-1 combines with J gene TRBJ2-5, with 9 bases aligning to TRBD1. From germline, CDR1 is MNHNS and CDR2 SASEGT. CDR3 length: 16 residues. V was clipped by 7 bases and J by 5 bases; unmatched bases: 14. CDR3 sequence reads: CASTRSGTGTSETQYF. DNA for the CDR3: TGTGCCAGCACTCGATCCGGGACAGGGACGAGTGAGACCCAGTACTTC.

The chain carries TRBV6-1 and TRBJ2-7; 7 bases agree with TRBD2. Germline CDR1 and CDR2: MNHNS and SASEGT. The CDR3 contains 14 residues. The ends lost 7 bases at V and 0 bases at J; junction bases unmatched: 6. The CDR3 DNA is TGTGCCAGCACCGGAACGGGGGGCTCCTACGAGCAGTACTTC. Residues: CASTGTGGSYEQYF.

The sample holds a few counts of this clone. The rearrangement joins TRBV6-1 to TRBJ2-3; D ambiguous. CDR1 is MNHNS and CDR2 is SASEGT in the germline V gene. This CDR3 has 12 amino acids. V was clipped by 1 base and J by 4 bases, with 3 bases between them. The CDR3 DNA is TGTGCCAGCAGTGAAGTTGCAGATACGCAGTATTTT. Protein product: CASSEVADTQYF.

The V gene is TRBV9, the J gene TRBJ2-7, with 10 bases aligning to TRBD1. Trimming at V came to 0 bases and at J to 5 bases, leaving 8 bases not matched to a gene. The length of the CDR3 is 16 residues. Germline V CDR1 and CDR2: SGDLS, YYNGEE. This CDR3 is CASSVGLRDRGHEQYF. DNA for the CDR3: TGTGCCAGCAGCGTAGGTCTTCGGGACAGGGGACACGAGCAGTACTTC.

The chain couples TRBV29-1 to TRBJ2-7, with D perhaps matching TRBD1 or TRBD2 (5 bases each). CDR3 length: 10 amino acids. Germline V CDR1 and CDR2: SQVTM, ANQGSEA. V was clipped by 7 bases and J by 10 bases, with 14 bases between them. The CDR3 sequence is CSALRDHQYF. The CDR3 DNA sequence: TGCAGCGCCCTCCGGGACCACCAGTACTTC.

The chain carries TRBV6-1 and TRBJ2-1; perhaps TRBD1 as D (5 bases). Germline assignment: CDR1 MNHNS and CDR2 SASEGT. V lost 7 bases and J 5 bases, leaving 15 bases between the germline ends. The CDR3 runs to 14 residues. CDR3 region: CASTKTDLNNEQFF. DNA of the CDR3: TGTGCCAGCACCAAGACAGACCTAAACAATGAGCAGTTCTTC.

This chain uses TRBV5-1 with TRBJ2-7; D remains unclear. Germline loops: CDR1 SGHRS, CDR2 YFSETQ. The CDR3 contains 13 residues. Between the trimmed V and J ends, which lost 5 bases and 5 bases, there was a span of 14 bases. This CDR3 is CASSSPSVDEQYF. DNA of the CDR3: TGCGCCAGCAGTAGCCCCTCCGTGGACGAGCAGTACTTC. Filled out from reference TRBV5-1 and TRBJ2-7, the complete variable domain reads KAGVTQTPRYLIKTRGQQVTLSCSPISGHRSVSWYQQTPGQGLQFLFEYFSETQRNKGNFPGRFSGRQFSNSRSEMNVSTLELGDSALYLCASSSPSVDEQYFGPGTRLTVT.

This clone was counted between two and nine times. DNA of the CDR3: TGTGCCAGCACCCCCCGGGCAGGGGTAACTGAAGCTTTCTTT. Translating it yields CASTPRAGVTEAFF. This sequence joins TRBV28 and TRBJ1-1; TRBD1 might be the D (6 bases). The CDR3 runs 14 residues. Germline CDR1 reads MDHEN; CDR2 reads SYDVKM. V lost 7 bases, J lost 5 bases, and 17 bases lay in between.

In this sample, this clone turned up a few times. The CDR3 protein is CATFGTGLASPLHF. CDR3 coding DNA: TGTGCCACCTTTGGGACAGGGTTAGCTTCACCCCTCCACTTT. V and J are TRBV28 and TRBJ1-6, with 9 bases lining up with TRBD1. After removal of 10 bases from V and 9 bases from J, the junction contained 10 bases not matched to a gene. The CDR3 consists of 14 residues. Germline loops: CDR1 MDHEN, CDR2 SYDVKM.

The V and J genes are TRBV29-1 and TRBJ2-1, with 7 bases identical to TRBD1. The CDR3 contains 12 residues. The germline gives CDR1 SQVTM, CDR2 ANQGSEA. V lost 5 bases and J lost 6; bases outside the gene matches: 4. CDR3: CSVRAGGNEQFF. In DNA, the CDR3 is TGCAGCGTTCGAGCAGGGGGCAATGAGCAGTTCTTC.

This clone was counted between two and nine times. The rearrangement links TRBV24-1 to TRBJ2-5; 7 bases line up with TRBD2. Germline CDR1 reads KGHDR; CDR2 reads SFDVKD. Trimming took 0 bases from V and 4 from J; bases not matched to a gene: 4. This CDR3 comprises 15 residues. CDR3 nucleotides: TGTGCCACCAGTGATTTGCAAGGACTAGGAGAGACCCAGTACTTC. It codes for CATSDLQGLGETQYF.

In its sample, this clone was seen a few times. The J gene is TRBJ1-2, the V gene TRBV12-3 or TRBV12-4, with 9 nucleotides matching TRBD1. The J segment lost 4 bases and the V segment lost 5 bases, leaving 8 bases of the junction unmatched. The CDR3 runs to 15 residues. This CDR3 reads CASSQGQGGIYGYTF. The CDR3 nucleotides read TGTGCCAGCAGTCAGGGACAGGGCGGCATCTATGGCTACACCTTC.

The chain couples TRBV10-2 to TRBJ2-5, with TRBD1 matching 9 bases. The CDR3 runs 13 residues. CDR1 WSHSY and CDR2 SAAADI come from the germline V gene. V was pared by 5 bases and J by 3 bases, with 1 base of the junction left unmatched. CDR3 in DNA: TGCGCCAGCAGTACAGGGGGCGAAGAGACCCAGTACTTC. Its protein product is CASSTGGEETQYF.